Each of the 29 T cell receptor beta chains below was sequenced from the same sample in a study of T-cell memory formation after mild COVID-19. TCRdb ran MiXCR on the 5' RACE reads and lists one entry per CDR3 protein. The sample includes over 350,000 distinct CDR3 sequences, approximately 24% of them seen just once. Input material: PBMCs or a T cell subset sorted from them (not recorded which). These receptors all come from an adult woman who had mild COVID-19 (a few samples of this study predate the infection). Cell type and time point are not known.

This clonotype was seen only a few times. This sequence joins TRBV29-1 and TRBJ2-5, with D perhaps assigned TRBD1 or TRBD2 (7 bases each). Germline V gene data show CDR1 as SQVTM and CDR2 as ANQGSEA. V lost 7 bases to trimming and J lost 5 bases, with 26 bases between them. This CDR3 has 16 amino acids. CDR3 sequence: CSGQGSGQRGWETQYF. The CDR3 region has the DNA TGCAGCGGACAGGGTTCTGGCCAGCGGGGATGGGAGACCCAGTACTTC.

This chain joins TRBV2 and TRBJ2-7; D gene uncertain. There are 16 residues in the CDR3. Germline CDR1 is SNHLY and CDR2 is FYNNEI. Trimming cost V 4 bases and J 3 bases, with 19 bases left between them. The CDR3 sequence is CASSGGTLAGIYEQYF. The CDR3, as DNA: TGTGCCAGCAGTGGAGGAACCTTAGCTGGAATCTACGAGCAGTACTTC.

The chain carries TRBV7-9 and TRBJ2-1, with D unclear. V was trimmed by 8 bases and J by 4 bases, leaving 24 bases between them. Germline V gene lookup returns CDR1 SEHNR and CDR2 FQNEAQ (reference sequence). This CDR3 comprises 17 residues. Here the CDR3 reads CASSPPLVGKTYNEQFF. The CDR3 bases are TGTGCCAGCTCACCCCCCCTAGTTGGTAAGACTTACAATGAGCAGTTCTTC.

The CDR3 nucleotides read TGTGCCAGCAGCACCAACCGTGAGCGGGAGCCCAATGAGCAGTTCTTC. Translating it yields CASSTNREREPNEQFF. The chain joins TRBV7-9 to TRBJ2-1, with 8 bases lining up with TRBD2. V lost 5 bases to trimming and J lost 6 bases; unmatched junction nucleotides: 12. This CDR3 is 16 amino acids long. Germline CDR1 is SEHNR and CDR2 is FQNEAQ (reference sequence).

This clonotype appeared a few times. This sequence joins TRBV5-1 and TRBJ2-1; D uncertain. The CDR3 is 16 residues long. The V end lost 1 base, the J end lost 0 bases, and 11 bases lay between the germline ends. Germline V gene sequence: CDR1 SGHRS, CDR2 YFSETQ. The CDR3 sequence: CASSLFTSLSYNEQFF. CDR3 bases: TGCGCCAGCAGCTTGTTCACTTCTCTCTCCTACAATGAGCAGTTCTTC.

This chain connects TRBV30 to TRBJ1-5, with a weak D call TRBD1 (5 bases). This CDR3 region has 13 residues. Germline CDR1 is GTSNPN and CDR2 is SVGIG (reference sequence). The germline V and J ends were trimmed by 2 bases and 4 bases, with 9 bases remaining between them. The CDR3 DNA is TGTGCCTGGAGTTTGGGGGATAATCAGCCCCAGCATTTT. Encoded protein: CAWSLGDNQPQHF.

The rearrangement joins TRBV5-1 to TRBJ2-3, with TRBD1 identical over 7 bases. V gave up 4 bases and J gave up 0 bases; unmatched junction bases: 5. The CDR3 totals 15 residues. Per the germline V gene, CDR1 is SGHRS and CDR2 is YFSETQ. The DNA for the CDR3 is TGCGCCAGCAGCGTAGGGACAGCTAGCACAGATACGCAGTATTTT. Translated: CASSVGTASTDTQYF.

This clonotype appeared many times. The V gene is TRBV7-8, the J gene TRBJ2-3, with 8 bases identical to TRBD2. CDR1 and CDR2 (germline): SGHVS, FQNEAQ. The CDR3 covers 15 residues. V was clipped by 5 bases and J by 3 bases; unmatched bases: 7. The CDR3 spells CASSPPGLETDTQYF. The CDR3 DNA follows: TGTGCCAGCAGCCCTCCGGGACTAGAGACAGATACGCAGTATTTT. The full variable domain, completed using reference TRBV7-8 and TRBJ2-3, is GAGVSQSPRYKVAKRGQDVALRCDPISGHVSLFWYQQALGQGPEFLTYFQNEAQLDKSGLPSDRFFAERPEGSVSTLKIQRTQQEDSAVYLCASSPPGLETDTQYFGPGTRLTVL.

This clonotype came up many times. The chain couples TRBV4-3 to TRBJ2-2; 7 bases fit TRBD2. The CDR3 sequence is 16 residues long. Germline trimming cut 5 bases from V and 6 bases from J; bases unmatched to any gene: 12. CDR1 is LGHNA, CDR2 YSLEER, per germline. The CDR3 region has the DNA TGCGCCAGCAGCGAGCCCAGCGGGGCTGCTCCCGGGGAGCTGTTTTTT. Its protein product is CASSEPSGAAPGELFF.

V and J are TRBV25-1 and TRBJ1-2; D gene unclear. Trimming left V 2 bases short and J 8 bases short, with 12 bases between. CDR1 and CDR2 (germline): MGHDK, SYGVNS. The CDR3 sequence is 13 residues long. DNA of the CDR3: TGTGCCAGCAGTGAACAAAACTTCTTGGGCTACACCTTC. Its protein is CASSEQNFLGYTF.

This chain joins TRBV29-1 and TRBJ2-1; 8 bases agree with TRBD2. V shed 0 bases and J 6 bases; nucleotides not matched to a gene: 10. This CDR3 spans 16 amino acids. CDR1 and CDR2 from the germline V gene are SQVTM and ANQGSEA. As DNA, the CDR3 is TGCAGCGTTGAAGATCAAGAGCGGGAGTCAGTCAATGAGCAGTTCTTC. Translating gives CSVEDQERESVNEQFF.

This chain uses TRBV29-1 with TRBJ2-2; perhaps D is TRBD1 or TRBD2 (6 bases each). Trimming left V 6 bases short and J 3 bases short, with 17 bases between. This CDR3 region has 15 residues. Germline V CDR1 and CDR2: SQVTM, ANQGSEA. Here the CDR3 reads CSVRGGTRDTGELFF. The CDR3 DNA is TGCAGCGTCCGAGGGGGGACAAGGGACACCGGGGAGCTGTTTTTT.

J is TRBJ2-1 and V is TRBV7-8; D unresolved. Trimming removed 4 bases at V and 0 bases at J, with 10 bases between. The germline V gene has CDR1 SGHVS and CDR2 FQNEAQ. The CDR3 length is 15 residues. CDR3: CASSSLLSSYNEQFF. In DNA, the CDR3 is TGTGCCAGCAGCTCCCTCCTGAGCTCCTACAATGAGCAGTTCTTC.

This chain uses TRBV29-1 with TRBJ2-7; D is undetermined. Trimming stripped 2 bases from V and 4 bases from J, with 6 bases between. The CDR3 runs to 11 residues. In germline, CDR1 is SQVTM, CDR2 ANQGSEA. This CDR3 reads CSVELGYEQYF. In nucleotides, the CDR3 is TGCAGCGTTGAACTGGGATACGAGCAGTACTTC.

The V call is TRBV12-3 or TRBV12-4, the J call TRBJ2-5; a weak D match, TRBD2 (6 bases). The CDR3 sequence is 14 residues long. With 5 bases removed from V and 4 bases from J, the gap between germline ends came to 14 bases. The DNA of the CDR3 is TGTGCCAGCAGTATCCGACTAGGAGGAGAGACCCAGTACTTC. It encodes CASSIRLGGETQYF.

This clonotype was observed a handful of times. J is TRBJ2-1 and V is TRBV5-8; the D gene is possibly TRBD2 (6 bases). V was pared by 7 bases and J by 3 bases, with 17 bases between. The CDR3 is 15 residues long. Germline V lookup: CDR1 SGHTS, CDR2 YDEGEE. The DNA of the CDR3 is TGTGCCAGCGCCCTCCGGGGGTGGTACTACAATGAGCAGTTCTTC. Its translation: CASALRGWYYNEQFF.

This clonotype was observed a handful of times. The V gene is TRBV20-1, the J gene TRBJ1-2; D is unclear. This CDR3 contains 12 residues. Looked up from germline, CDR1 is DFQATT and CDR2 is SNEGSKA (reference sequence). The CDR3 nucleotides read TGCGGAGTATTAACTGACGGGGTCGGCTACACCTTC. This translates into CGVLTDGVGYTF.

The J gene is TRBJ2-7, the V gene TRBV24-1; 8 nucleotides line up with TRBD2. Per the germline V gene, CDR1 is KGHDR and CDR2 is SFDVKD. This CDR3 comprises 15 residues. Trimming cost V 5 bases and J 2 bases; bases outside gene matches: 7. The CDR3 here is CATSGPGTSPYEQYF. DNA of the CDR3: TGTGCCACCAGTGGTCCCGGGACTAGTCCCTACGAGCAGTACTTC.

The genes are TRBV7-9 and TRBJ2-3; the match to TRBD2 covers 9 bases. Trimming took 5 bases from V and 1 from J; bases not matched to a gene: 7. The CDR3 sequence is 16 residues long. Germline CDR1 and CDR2: SEHNR and FQNEAQ (reference sequence). The CDR3 nucleotides read TGTGCCAGCAGCGCGCAGCGCGGGAGGGGCACAGATACGCAGTATTTT. Its translation: CASSAQRGRGTDTQYF. The complete variable domain, with remaining parts taken from reference TRBV7-9 and TRBJ2-3, reads DTGVSQNPRHKITKRGQNVTFRCDPISEHNRLYWYRQTLGQGPEFLTYFQNEAQLEKSRLLSDRFSAERPKGSFSTLEIQRTEQGDSAMYLCASSAQRGRGTDTQYFGPGTRLTVL.

This clonotype was seen more than once but under ten times. The gene calls are TRBV3-1 and TRBJ2-7; TRBD2 matches at 14 bases. This CDR3 comprises 17 residues. The germline V gene encodes CDR1 LGHDT and CDR2 YNNKEL (reference sequence). V was pared by 1 base and J by 2 bases, with 4 bases of the junction left unmatched. CDR3 in amino acids: CASSQGPGLAGAYEQYF. DNA of the CDR3: TGTGCCAGCAGCCAAGGCCCGGGACTAGCGGGAGCCTACGAGCAGTACTTC.

The chain joins TRBV24-1 to TRBJ2-1; 8 nucleotides agree with TRBD2. The CDR3 sequence is 18 residues long. With 3 bases clipped from V and 2 bases from J, the junction kept 11 bases outside the gene matches. Per the germline V gene, CDR1 is KGHDR and CDR2 is SFDVKD. Here the CDR3 DNA reads TGTGCCACCAGTGATCCAGCGGGGGACCAACCGGCCTACAATGAGCAGTTCTTC. Its translation: CATSDPAGDQPAYNEQFF.

This chain links TRBV6-6 with TRBJ2-2, with 7 bases matching TRBD1. In germline, CDR1 is MNHNY, CDR2 SVGAGI (reference sequence). The length of the CDR3 is 17 residues. Unmatched junction bases numbered 4, after V lost 0 bases and J lost 0 bases. The CDR3 is CASSYSGQTANTGELFF. CDR3 coding DNA: TGTGCCAGCAGTTACTCGGGACAGACCGCGAACACCGGGGAGCTGTTTTTT.

The table lists this clonotype with a few counts. The chain combines TRBV20-1 with TRBJ1-6; 8 positions agree with TRBD1. The length of the CDR3 is 15 residues. The V segment lost 1 base and the J segment 7 bases; nucleotides outside the gene matches: 6. Germline loops: CDR1 DFQATT, CDR2 SNEGSKA (reference sequence). The chain's CDR3 is CSARVTGAGNSPLHF. CDR3 nucleotides: TGCAGTGCTAGAGTGACAGGGGCAGGGAATTCACCCCTCCACTTT.

This clonotype showed up just a few times. V is TRBV7-6 and J is TRBJ2-5; D gene ambiguous. Trimming pared 3 bases from V and 5 bases from J, leaving 10 bases between. There are 13 residues in the CDR3. Germline-derived CDR1 and CDR2 are SGHVS and FNYEAQ. The CDR3 loop reads CASSLRPVETQYF. CDR3 DNA: TGTGCCAGCAGCTTGCGCCCCGTGGAGACCCAGTACTTC.

This sequence joins TRBV5-1 and TRBJ2-2; the D gene is possibly TRBD1 (6 bases). V was cut by 4 bases and J by 7 bases, with 14 bases left in between. CDR3 length: 14 amino acids. The germline gives CDR1 SGHRS, CDR2 YFSETQ. The CDR3 here is CASSLGQGNGELFF. The CDR3 DNA reads TGCGCCAGCAGCCTAGGCCAGGGGAACGGGGAGCTGTTTTTT.

The J gene is TRBJ2-7, the V gene TRBV5-1, with D possibly matching TRBD2 (5 bases). Germline-derived CDR1 and CDR2 are SGHRS and YFSETQ. The V end lost 6 bases, the J end lost 0 bases, and 13 bases lay between the germline ends. This CDR3 is 14 amino acids long. The CDR3 here is CASTDERSSYEQYF. As DNA, the CDR3 is TGCGCCAGCACGGACGAGCGGAGCTCCTACGAGCAGTACTTC.

V gene TRBV3-1 combines with J gene TRBJ1-2, with TRBD1 as a possible D gene (6 bases). V lost 4 bases, J lost 6 bases, and 15 bases lay in between. The CDR3 covers 14 residues. Germline CDR1 and CDR2: LGHDT and YNNKEL (reference sequence). CDR3 protein: CASSRDTSVNGYTF. The CDR3 bases are TGTGCCAGCAGCCGGGACACCTCAGTCAATGGCTACACCTTC.

This clonotype was picked up a small number of times. The V gene is TRBV24-1, the J gene TRBJ2-1; D is unclear. Trimming removed 1 base from V and 1 base from J, with 10 bases in between. Germline V lookup: CDR1 KGHDR, CDR2 SFDVKD. This CDR3 spans 16 amino acids. As DNA, the CDR3 is TGTGCCACCAGTGATTTTGGCGGAAGTTCCTACAATGAGCAGTTCTTC. Translation: CATSDFGGSSYNEQFF.

The chain carries TRBV12-3 or TRBV12-4 and TRBJ1-1; D is unresolved. The CDR3 loop spans 12 amino acids. V lost 1 base to trimming and J lost 11 bases, with 11 bases between them. The CDR3 DNA is TGTGCCAGCAGTTTAGACCGCCTGGTGGCTTTCTTT. Protein product: CASSLDRLVAFF.